This T cell receptor beta chain originates from a study of shared clonotypes between healthy human individuals. Overall study context: Per-donor plates numbered three CD4 naive, three CD4 memory, two CD8 naive and one CD8 memory.

The V end lost 4 bases, the J end lost 0 bases, and 13 bases lay between the germline ends. The CDR3 spans 15 residues. The germline V gene encodes CDR1 SGHDT and CDR2 YYEEEE. The method was immunoSEQ multiplex PCR; TCRdb's version includes in-frame clones alone and lacks a portion of them. The sample includes approximately 620,000 clones, 97% seen only once; the top ten take 0.045% to 0.07%. This sequence joins TRBV5-6 and TRBJ1-2, with D maybe TRBD1 (5 bases). What was sequenced was naive CD4+ T cells sorted from blood. Subset described: CD45RA+ positively selected. This sequence was found in a woman in her 30s in good health. CDR3 coding DNA: TGTGCCAGCAGCCTGGGCCCGACAGCTAACTATGGCTACACCTTC. Amino acid sequence: CASSLGPTANYGYTF.